The rows below give T cell receptor beta chains drawn from one sample of a study of T-cell memory formation after mild COVID-19. TCRdb ran MiXCR on the 5' RACE reads and lists one entry per CDR3 protein. The table records hundreds of thousands of distinct CDR3 sequences, around 13% of them present only once. The specimen sequenced was PBMCs or a T cell subset sorted from them (not recorded which). The receptors here all came from a man younger than 35 who had mild COVID-19 (a few samples of this study predate the infection). Cell type and time point are not known. CDR3s leave out the opening cysteine and the closing phenylalanine or tryptophan.

v_gene,j_gene,CDR3aa
TRBV27,TRBJ2-7,ASSLRAGVFEQY
TRBV7-2,TRBJ1-1,ASSLGVGTEAF
TRBV30,TRBJ1-5,AWSSGGYQPQH
TRBV7-2,TRBJ2-3,ASSLRLAGIDTQY
TRBV27,TRBJ2-3,ASTGQGSDTQY
TRBV3-1,TRBJ1-2,ASSHLGSTGADGYT
TRBV18,TRBJ1-2,ASSPDRGLNYGYT
TRBV7-3,TRBJ2-2,ASSQRASGGRQGELF
TRBV7-6,TRBJ1-1,ASSPRDPQSLENTEAF
TRBV6-5,TRBJ2-7,ASGIRTGVDEQY
TRBV12-3/TRBV12-4,TRBJ1-6,ASSLQERGSGSPLH
TRBV20-1,TRBJ1-5,SAEQHRGQPQH
TRBV6-2/TRBV6-3,TRBJ1-5,ASSSDRGSYIGNQPQH
TRBV6-6,TRBJ2-2,ASSYSGLAGGNTGELF
TRBV20-1,TRBJ2-1,SARDTGESYNEQF
TRBV7-9,TRBJ1-2,ASSLDRVRSGYT
TRBV6-5,TRBJ1-4,ASRKLGMDFLLF
TRBV12-3/TRBV12-4,TRBJ2-1,ASNPGQGINEQF
TRBV10-3,TRBJ1-1,AISESRSPGEAF
TRBV3-1,TRBJ2-3,ASSQEVGLAGGFSTDTQY
TRBV12-3/TRBV12-4,TRBJ1-1,ASIEQGNTEAF
TRBV6-2/TRBV6-3,TRBJ1-2,ASRPQGSYGYT
TRBV9,TRBJ1-2,ASSVAWQAYGYT
TRBV7-9,TRBJ2-1,AFGTGGPGNEQF
TRBV28,TRBJ1-2,ASFRGQALGGYT
TRBV7-2,TRBJ1-2,ASSLGRGNGYT
TRBV20-1,TRBJ2-5,SARLGIETQY
TRBV29-1,TRBJ2-7,SAKGRYEQY
TRBV29-1,TRBJ2-1,SAAGVNEQF
TRBV5-1,TRBJ2-5,ASSFYGGQETQY
TRBV6-1,TRBJ2-2,ASSDVSGEDTGELF
TRBV12-3/TRBV12-4,TRBJ2-1,ASSFRPAGDEQF
TRBV7-3,TRBJ2-3,ASSLNSLAGSTDTQY
TRBV4-2,TRBJ2-1,ASSALTGAGGDEQF
TRBV20-1,TRBJ2-3,SARALRAAASTDTQY